Below are 6 T cell receptor beta chains sequenced from a single sample in a study of beta chain features in type 1 diabetes. Study results and limitations: Among patients with Type 1 diabetes, TCRB CDR3s were moderately but significantly shorter in every one of the four CD4+ subsets.

For these TCRs, the target antigens are not known. The sequenced template was cDNA made from the entire isolated RNA. Sequenced by immunoSEQ multiplex PCR; TCRdb stores in-frame clones only, minus some. The repertoire includes hundreds of thousands of clones, around an eighth of them detected once, and 0.035% to 0.04% sits in the top ten. Sequencing was carried out using naive CD4+ T cells from blood. The receptors were sampled from a man aged 18 to 35 with type 1 diabetes.

There are a few counts of this clone. This rearrangement joins TRBV28 to TRBJ2-1; 7 bases fit TRBD1. Germline trimming cut 7 bases from V and 3 bases from J; bases unmatched to any gene: 9. This CDR3 region has 15 residues. Germline V gene data show CDR1 as MDHEN and CDR2 as SYDVKM. The CDR3 sequence is CASTTGTVLYNEQFF. Here the CDR3 DNA reads TGTGCCAGCACAACCGGGACAGTGCTCTACAATGAGCAGTTCTTC. The variable domain in full, with the rest retrieved from reference TRBV28 and TRBJ2-1, is DVKVTQSSRYLVKRTGEKVFLECVQDMDHENMFWYRQDPGLGLRLIYFSYDVKMKEKGDIPEGYSVSREKKERFSLILESASTNQTSMYLCASTTGTVLYNEQFFGPGTRLTVL.

V and J are TRBV7-2 and TRBJ2-5; either TRBD1 or TRBD2 may supply D (6 bases each). From germline, CDR1 is SGHTA and CDR2 FQGNSA. The CDR3 length is 14 residues. V gave up 3 bases and J gave up 4 bases, with 12 bases separating them. CDR3: CASSFIGGAETQYF. The CDR3 DNA is TGTGCCAGCAGCTTTATCGGGGGCGCAGAGACCCAGTACTTC.

The chain recombines TRBV18 with TRBJ2-7; TRBD1 matches 7 bases. The CDR3 spans 16 residues. The germline V gene encodes CDR1 KGHSH and CDR2 LQKENI. V lost 5 bases and J lost 0; bases outside the gene matches: 10. CDR3 in amino acids: CASSVSPGTVSYEQYF. DNA of the CDR3: TGTGCCAGCTCAGTCTCTCCCGGGACAGTCTCCTACGAGCAGTACTTC.

This clone was seen a few times. The chain is built from TRBV10-3 and TRBJ2-5; D is unresolved. V lost 2 bases and J lost 4, with 14 bases in between. Germline V lookup: CDR1 ENHRY, CDR2 SYGVKD. This CDR3 has 15 residues. CDR3 bases: TGTGCCATCAGTGAGCGAGGCCATAATCTAGAGACCCAGTACTTC. It is translated as CAISERGHNLETQYF.

This clone was recorded a few times. This chain uses TRBV29-1 with TRBJ1-3; maybe TRBD1 (5 bases). V lost 5 bases, J lost 1 base, and 15 bases lay in between. The CDR3 consists of 15 residues. In germline, CDR1 is SQVTM, CDR2 ANQGSEA. CDR3 amino acids: CSVTGRANSGNTIYF. DNA for the CDR3: TGCAGCGTTACGGGCAGGGCAAATTCTGGAAACACCATATATTTT. Full variable domain (remainder filled in from reference TRBV29-1 and TRBJ1-3): SAVISQKPSRDICQRGTSLTIQCQVDSQVTMMFWYRQQPGQSLTLIATANQGSEATYESGFVIDKFPISRPNLTFSTLTVSNMSPEDSSIYLCSVTGRANSGNTIYFGEGSWLTVV.

The table lists this clone with a few counts. V and J are TRBV19 and TRBJ2-1, with D possibly matching TRBD1 (5 bases). Germline V lookup: CDR1 LNHDA, CDR2 SQIVND (reference sequence). Trimming left V 5 bases short and J 8 bases short, with 22 bases between. CDR3 length equals 16 residues. The chain's CDR3 is CASSPSQGTIGDEQFF. CDR3 nucleotides: TGTGCCAGTAGTCCCTCCCAGGGCACAATTGGAGATGAGCAGTTCTTC.